The TCR beta chain described here comes from a study of blood T cell repertoires in COVID-19. Across the study: COVID-19 samples collected from the United States, Italy and Spain covered acute and convalescent phases. PBMCs, B-cell-depleted T cells, or T cells provided the cDNA or gDNA that made up the material.

Details on this clone: Other DNA variants within this sample encode the same CDR3.

During active infection, Seattle patients enrolled and were then monitored through disease. Authors' processing steps: Using reference gene primer amplification, nucleated cell counts were estimated. Data came from immunoSEQ multiplex PCR; TCRdb stores just in-frame clones and leaves some out. That table gives V, J and clone size, and the DNA gave D and trimming. Of about 220,000 clones in the sample, roughly 80% were seen once. V lost 0 bases to trimming and J lost 5 bases, with 10 bases between them. The CDR3 consists of 14 residues. Per the germline V gene, CDR1 is SGHTA and CDR2 is FQGNSA. The sample comprised peripheral blood. The sequence came from a woman aged 70 to 79 with COVID-19, enrolled during active disease. The genes are TRBV7-2 and TRBJ1-1, with D possibly matching TRBD1 (6 bases). Written as DNA, the CDR3 is TGTGCCAGCAGCTTAGCCAGGGGAACGACTGAAGCTTTCTTT. Translated, it gives CASSLARGTTEAFF.